The rows below give T cell receptor beta chains drawn from one sample of a study of T cells in localized non-small cell lung cancer. Data came from immunoSEQ multiplex PCR; TCRdb stores just in-frame clones and leaves some out. This table has about 45,000 clones, 75% to 95% appearing once. This specimen consisted of PBMCs, obtained before any cancer treatment. The receptors here all came from a woman aged 40-69 years with stage II lung adenocarcinoma. CDR3s include the opening cysteine and the closing phenylalanine or tryptophan. Clone size is given for some rows only: seen once, a few or many times, or a class if the clone is expanded.

CDR3 protein,V gene,clone size,J gene
CASRELGTSGRGTDTQYF,TRBV27,NA,TRBJ2-3
CASSTGQVAEKLFF,TRBV5-5,NA,TRBJ1-4
CASSLWGVEQYF,TRBV28,NA,TRBJ2-7
CASSRPTGVAGELFF,TRBV5-4,NA,TRBJ2-2
CASSLAHEGQIYNEQFF,TRBV7-8,NA,TRBJ2-1
CASSPFSNSYNEQFF,TRBV5-4,NA,TRBJ2-1
CASSPAGLGAYNEQFF,TRBV5-1,NA,TRBJ2-1
CASTNALGLAGGIGFAGELFF,TRBV27,once,TRBJ2-2
CASRRTGANTGELFF,TRBV5-4,NA,TRBJ2-2
CASSTPTRPPKAKNIQYF,TRBV6-8,NA,TRBJ2-4
CASSGQGGQETQYF,TRBV2,NA,TRBJ2-5
CASSRGRTHRGYTF,TRBV28,NA,TRBJ1-2
CASSVQGGHQPQHF,TRBV19,once,TRBJ1-5
CASSRTGRKLTGEQFF,TRBV11-3,once,TRBJ2-1
CASSLEQGFQPQHF,TRBV28,once,TRBJ1-5
CASSSGTGAEQYF,TRBV11-2,NA,TRBJ2-7
CASSLGGGEQYF,TRBV5-1,NA,TRBJ2-7
CASSVDRNNEQFF,TRBV6-4,NA,TRBJ2-1
CASSLAGLNTGELFF,TRBV7-7,once,TRBJ2-2
CASAHPGPGYEQYF,TRBV11-2,NA,TRBJ2-7
CASSQYPTGTSGPGELFF,TRBV4-2,NA,TRBJ2-2
CASGQGSNQPQHF,TRBV2,NA,TRBJ1-5
CASSLSGTEGGKLFF,TRBV5-1,NA,TRBJ1-4
CASSLDDSLGGYTF,TRBV5-1,NA,TRBJ1-2
CASTLTGGGTEAFF,TRBV5-1,NA,TRBJ1-1
CASSLRGTANEKLFF,TRBV6-5,NA,TRBJ1-4
CASSIKWAGQETQYF,TRBV19,NA,TRBJ2-5
CSVPGSGLRGYTF,TRBV29-1,NA,TRBJ1-2
CASSWGGWNNEQFF,TRBV5-1,NA,TRBJ2-1
CASSPNREGVNQPQHF,TRBV28,NA,TRBJ1-5
CASSLGLRTDLFAYEQYF,TRBV7-9,NA,TRBJ2-7
CASCSDRYNEQFF,TRBV10-1,NA,TRBJ2-1
CASSERGTSLYGYTF,TRBV6-1,NA,TRBJ1-2
CASSLGVRAKQETQYF,TRBV7-9,NA,TRBJ2-5
CASSPGDGASSGYTF,TRBV7-8,NA,TRBJ1-2
CASSSGDRVVRGLFF,TRBV28,NA,TRBJ1-4
CASSLTGVVINRYNEQFF,TRBV7-2,NA,TRBJ2-1
CASSVVASDPKGTPLHF,TRBV9,NA,TRBJ1-6
CASSFGQGSGNTIYF,TRBV5-1,few,TRBJ1-3
CASSEGIAGSWDEQFF,TRBV10-1,NA,TRBJ2-1
CASSQQSYRADGYTF,TRBV4-2,few,TRBJ1-2
CASSLRRGLGYTF,TRBV11-2,NA,TRBJ1-2
CASSIGGGNEQYF,TRBV28,NA,TRBJ2-7
CASSLVGGSPTDTQYF,TRBV11-2,NA,TRBJ2-3
CASSSLGTVSSYEQYF,TRBV7-2,NA,TRBJ2-7
CASSLRLDSEQFF,TRBV11-2,NA,TRBJ2-1
CASSLFGTSAYNEQFF,TRBV11-3,NA,TRBJ2-1
CASSFQETQYF,TRBV5-1,NA,TRBJ2-5
CASSLMIAWETQYF,TRBV28,once,TRBJ2-5
CASSVVPLLAGGFEQFF,TRBV9,NA,TRBJ2-1
CSARSSYEQYF,TRBV20-1,NA,TRBJ2-7
CASSPWVDGELFF,TRBV11-2,NA,TRBJ2-2
CVRSLLQQNTEAFF,TRBV7-5,NA,TRBJ1-1
CASSLAVLPAGGMNEQFF,TRBV7-9,NA,TRBJ2-1
CASSAQGLNSGANVLTF,TRBV2,NA,TRBJ2-6
CASSAGSDTQYF,TRBV10-1,NA,TRBJ2-3
CASNFDRYQPQHF,TRBV19,NA,TRBJ1-5
CASSVGGRSTDTQYF,TRBV9,few,TRBJ2-3
CASSLFDEPSNYGYTF,TRBV5-6,NA,TRBJ1-2
CASSPGGQARDEQFF,TRBV11-2,NA,TRBJ2-1